The 27 T cell receptor beta chains reported below all come from one sample, sequenced in a study of CD8+CD57+ T cells in acquired aplastic anemia. Whoever was chosen for sequencing had shown CD8+CD57+ cell expansion by flow cytometry. Genomic DNA templated the TCR beta VDJ and CDR3 profiling. TCRdb passed the reads through MiXCR, listing each CDR3 protein once. The profile shows hundreds of thousands of distinct CDR3 sequences, approximately 32% of them singletons. The sample consisted of sorted CD4+, CD8+, or CD8+CD57+ T cells (not recorded which) from PBMCs. The receptors come from a human donor with aplastic anemia.

The CDR3 loop reads CASREPQGDEQYF. CDR3 bases: TGCGCCAGCAGGGAGCCTCAGGGGGACGAGCAGTACTTC. This sequence joins TRBV5-1 and TRBJ2-7; 7 positions match TRBD1. The trim removed 5 bases at V and 5 bases at J, leaving 7 bases unmatched. CDR3 length: 13 residues. Germline CDR1 and CDR2: SGHRS and YFSETQ.

This clonotype was picked up many times. The chain carries TRBV20-1 and TRBJ2-5, with D possibly being TRBD1 (5 bases). The CDR3 totals 12 residues. Germline loops: CDR1 DFQATT, CDR2 SNEGSKA (reference sequence). V lost 3 bases and J 5 bases, leaving 10 bases between the germline ends. Here the CDR3 reads CSARPGKETQYF. The CDR3 DNA sequence: TGCAGTGCTAGGCCAGGGAAGGAGACCCAGTACTTC.

This clonotype has just a few counts. An end of the junction differs from the germline gene, which may be a read error. The rearrangement links TRBV25-1 to TRBJ1-2; no definite D call. The germline V gene encodes CDR1 MGHDK and CDR2 SYGVNS. The CDR3 covers 15 residues. CDR3 sequence: CAGSPDIPGRNGYTF. CDR3 coding DNA: TGTGCCGGCAGTCCTGACATCCCGGGTCGGAATGGCTACACCTTC.

This clonotype came up many times. The chain is built from TRBV11-2 and TRBJ2-7; possibly TRBD1 for D (6 bases). Trimming removed 3 bases from V and 0 bases from J, with 15 bases in between. CDR3 length: 16 amino acids. CDR1 is SGHAT and CDR2 is FQNNGV in the germline V gene. Written as DNA, the CDR3 is TGTGCCAGCAGCTTGATAGGGGGTAGGGGCTCCTACGAGCAGTACTTC. Amino acid sequence: CASSLIGGRGSYEQYF.

This clonotype was counted ten times or more. The V and J genes are TRBV20-1 and TRBJ1-5; D call uncertain. Germline V lookup: CDR1 DFQATT, CDR2 SNEGSKA (reference sequence). Trimming pared 3 bases from V and 7 bases from J, leaving 10 bases between. This CDR3 has 12 residues. The CDR3 nucleotides are TGCAGTGCTAGCAGACAAGGGCAGCCCCAGCATTTT. It yields the protein CSASRQGQPQHF.

The CDR3 DNA reads as TGCAGCGTCTCGGTGGGCGAGCAGTTCTTC. Protein product: CSVSVGEQFF. V and J are TRBV29-1 and TRBJ2-1; no firm D call. Germline V gene sequence: CDR1 SQVTM, CDR2 ANQGSEA. V dropped 6 bases and J dropped 10 bases, with 10 bases sitting between them. This CDR3 contains 10 residues.

This clonotype was counted at least ten times. DNA of the CDR3: TGTGCCAGCAGTCCGATCTACGAGCAGTACTTC. This translates into CASSPIYEQYF. The rearrangement uses TRBV2 and TRBJ2-7; D remains ambiguous. CDR1 is SNHLY, CDR2 FYNNEI, per germline. With 5 bases removed from V and 3 bases from J, the gap between germline ends came to 5 bases. CDR3 length: 11 amino acids.

This clonotype came up many times. This chain links TRBV7-2 with TRBJ2-1; D possibly corresponds to TRBD1 (6 bases). The V and J ends lost 0 bases and 4 bases respectively, with 10 bases between them. The CDR3 is 15 amino acids. Germline-derived CDR1 and CDR2 are SGHTA and FQGNSA. CDR3 protein: CASSLAGASYNEQFF. The CDR3 DNA is TGTGCCAGCAGCTTAGCGGGGGCAAGTTACAATGAGCAGTTCTTC. Looking up the rest from reference TRBV7-2 and TRBJ2-1 gives the full variable domain: GAGVSQSPSNKVTEKGKDVELRCDPISGHTALYWYRQSLGQGLEFLIYFQGNSAPDKSGLPSDRFSAERTGGSVSTLTIQRTQQEDSAVYLCASSLAGASYNEQFFGPGTRLTVL.

The rearrangement links TRBV19 to TRBJ1-4; D is perhaps TRBD1 (6 bases). Per germline, CDR1 LNHDA and CDR2 SQIVND (reference sequence). There are 13 residues in the CDR3. The germline V and J ends were trimmed by 3 bases and 8 bases, with 10 bases remaining between them. The CDR3, as DNA: TGTGCCAGTAGTATGGGGGCGGCGGAAAAACTGTTTTTT. Its translation is CASSMGAAEKLFF.

About this clonotype: A clone one base away is much larger, so this may be a read error. The CDR3 carries no conserved terminal phenylalanine or tryptophan, so it likely arises from a read error. The chain recombines TRBV30 with TRBJ1-6; D unclear. Trimming removed 6 bases at V and 6 bases at J, with 0 bases between. The CDR3 is made up of 9 amino acids. Germline V gene lookup returns CDR1 GTSNPN and CDR2 SVGIG (reference sequence). DNA for the CDR3: TGTGCCTGTAATTCACCCCTCCACTCT. Its translation is CACNSPLHS.

This clonotype was picked up many times. The rearrangement uses TRBV2 and TRBJ1-4; D is uncertain. Germline CDR1 SNHLY, CDR2 FYNNEI. This CDR3 region has 15 residues. V lost 0 bases, J lost 5 bases, and 10 bases lay in between. CDR3 sequence (DNA): TGTGCCAGCAGTGAAGCTGGCGTACAGAATGAAAAACTGTTTTTT. Protein product: CASSEAGVQNEKLFF. Supplemented by reference TRBV2 and TRBJ1-4, the full variable domain reads EPEVTQTPSHQVTQMGQEVILRCVPISNHLYFYWYRQILGQKVEFLVSFYNNEISEKSEIFDDQFSVERPDGSNFTLKIRSTKLEDSAMYFCASSEAGVQNEKLFFGSGTQLSVL.

CDR3 sequence reads: CSASLGGGYNEQFF. CDR3 bases: TGCAGTGCCTCCTTGGGGGGAGGGTACAATGAGCAGTTCTTC. This chain links TRBV20-1 with TRBJ2-1; TRBD2 aligns across 7 bases. Germline V lookup: CDR1 DFQATT, CDR2 SNEGSKA (reference sequence). Trimming took 6 bases from V and 4 from J; bases not matched to a gene: 9. The CDR3 extends over 14 amino acids.

CDR3 nucleotides: TGTGCCAGCAGACGAGCGGGAGCAGAGACCCAGTACTTC. It translates to CASRRAGAETQYF. The V call is TRBV7-2, the J call TRBJ2-5; 8 positions agree with TRBD2. Germline V CDR1 and CDR2: SGHTA, FQGNSA. CDR3 length equals 13 residues. The V and J ends lost 6 bases and 4 bases, in that order; junction bases with no gene match: 4.

There are many counts of this clonotype. This sequence joins TRBV7-9 and TRBJ1-6; unclear D gene. The CDR3 has 18 residues. Germline CDR1 and CDR2: SEHNR and FQNEAQ (reference sequence). Trimming removed 5 bases at V and 0 bases at J, with 17 bases between. The CDR3 region is CASSTSPLTSSYNSPLHF. The DNA for the CDR3 is TGTGCCAGCAGCACAAGCCCTCTGACAAGCTCCTATAATTCACCCCTCCACTTT.

J is TRBJ2-1 and V is TRBV12-3 or TRBV12-4; D call uncertain. The V end was cut by 5 bases, the J end by 4 bases, with 15 bases between. The CDR3 spans 15 residues. The CDR3 loop reads CASSGMSNPYNEQFF. Written as DNA, the CDR3 is TGTGCCAGCAGTGGAATGTCGAATCCTTACAATGAGCAGTTCTTC.

Many counts were recorded for this clonotype. The V call is TRBV7-9, the J call TRBJ2-7; no firm D call. Germline V gene data show CDR1 as SEHNR and CDR2 as FQNEAQ (reference sequence). V lost 7 bases and J 7 bases, leaving 11 bases between the germline ends. The CDR3 covers 11 residues. CDR3 sequence (DNA): TGTGCCAGCACCCTCAATGAGGAGCAGTACTTC. Protein product: CASTLNEEQYF.

CDR3 protein: CASSQDRGGTDTQYF. The CDR3 DNA is TGCGCCAGCAGCCAGGACAGGGGTGGGACAGATACGCAGTATTTT. The chain is built from TRBV5-1 and TRBJ2-3; 9 bases fit TRBD1. Germline CDR1 is SGHRS and CDR2 is YFSETQ. The CDR3 sequence is 15 residues long. J gave up 3 bases and V 4 bases, and 6 bases lay outside the gene matches.

Comment on this clonotype: At one end, the junction sequence differs from germline, possibly due to a read error. This chain joins TRBV29-1 and TRBJ1-1, with D maybe TRBD1 (5 bases). Germline V gives CDR1 SQVTM, CDR2 ANQGSEA. CDR3 size: 13 residues. In DNA, the CDR3 is TGTGCCTGGAGAGGGGCGATGAACACTGAAGCTCTCTTT. It translates to CAWRGAMNTEALF. Full variable domain (remainder filled in from reference TRBV29-1 and TRBJ1-1): SAVISQKPSRDICQRGTSLTIQCQVDSQVTMMFWYRQQPGQSLTLIATANQGSEATYESGFVIDKFPISRPNLTFSTLTVSNMSPEDSSIYLCAWRGAMNTEALFGQGTRLTVV.

The chain combines TRBV20-1 with TRBJ2-7, with no clear D. There are 14 residues in the CDR3. Germline CDR1 reads DFQATT; CDR2 reads SNEGSKA (reference sequence). Trimming removed 1 base at V and 4 bases at J, with 14 bases between. The CDR3 sequence: CSARGPLSSYEQYF. The CDR3 DNA reads TGCAGTGCTAGAGGTCCCCTCAGTAGTTACGAGCAGTACTTC.

Turning to this clonotype: At one end, the junction sequence differs from germline, possibly due to a read error. The chain links TRBV20-1 to TRBJ1-5; D perhaps matches TRBD1 (6 bases). This CDR3 is built from 16 residues. CDR1 is DFQATT, CDR2 SNEGSKA, per germline (reference sequence). The CDR3 region has the DNA TGCAGTGCTGGAGATCACGGGACATCCTTGGCTCAGCCCCAGCATTTT. Residues: CSAGDHGTSLAQPQHF.

Worth noting for this clonotype: A read error may be the cause here, since a much bigger clone is one base away. The chain uses TRBV24-1 and TRBJ1-2; D is unresolved. CDR3 length: 14 amino acids. CDR1 and CDR2 (germline): KGHDR, SFDVKD. The CDR3 nucleotides read TGTGCCGCCAGTGCCCCGACAACGAACTATGGCTACACCTTC. It encodes CAASAPTTNYGYTF.

This clonotype was counted only a few times. The chain couples TRBV20-1 to TRBJ1-1; 8 bases line up with TRBD1. V shed 6 bases and J 4 bases; nucleotides not matched to a gene: 10. Germline CDR1 and CDR2: DFQATT and SNEGSKA (reference sequence). The CDR3 has 14 residues. CDR3 sequence (DNA): TGCAGTGCCGATACCGGACAGGGCGGCACTGAAGCTTTCTTT. Protein product: CSADTGQGGTEAFF.

As concerns this clonotype: Mismatch with germline at one junction end may stem from a read error. The V and J genes are TRBV25-1 and TRBJ2-5; possible D gene TRBD1, 6 bases. CDR1 is MGHDK and CDR2 is SYGVNS in the germline V gene. CDR3 length: 14 residues. The DNA for the CDR3 is TGTGCCAGCAGTGAACGCAGGGGCCAAGAGGCCCAGTACTTC. The encoded protein is CASSERRGQEAQYF.

A few counts support this clonotype. V gene TRBV20-1 combines with J gene TRBJ2-7; 7 bases are shared with TRBD1. CDR1 DFQATT and CDR2 SNEGSKA come from the germline V gene (reference sequence). The V and J ends lost 7 bases and 3 bases, in that order; junction bases with no gene match: 12. The CDR3 totals 14 residues. The DNA for the CDR3 is TGCAGTGTTCTCTCCCGGGACAGTCTCTACGAGCAGTACTTC. This sequence encodes CSVLSRDSLYEQYF.

As regards this clonotype: One end of the junction does not line up with germline, which may come from a read error. This CDR3 is CASSQEVEMGYGHTF. In nucleotides, the CDR3 is TGCGCCAGCAGCCAAGAGGTCGAGATGGGCTATGGCCACACCTTC. The chain joins TRBV4-1 to TRBJ1-2; the D is unclear. CDR3 length: 15 amino acids. The germline gives CDR1 MGHRA, CDR2 YSYEKL.

The sample holds a few counts of this clonotype. The chain couples TRBV9 to TRBJ2-3, with D possibly TRBD2 on 6 matching bases. Germline lookup yields CDR1 SGDLS and CDR2 YYNGEE. Trimming pared 0 bases from V and 0 bases from J, leaving 14 bases between. The CDR3 covers 17 residues. DNA for the CDR3: TGTGCCAGCAGCGTAGGCCCCCTAGCGAGAAGCACAGATACGCAGTATTTT. Amino acids: CASSVGPLARSTDTQYF. The variable domain in full, with the rest retrieved from reference TRBV9 and TRBJ2-3, is DSGVTQTPKHLITATGQRVTLRCSPRSGDLSVYWYQQSLDQGLQFLIQYYNGEERAKGNILERFSAQQFPDLHSELNLSSLELGDSALYFCASSVGPLARSTDTQYFGPGTRLTVL.

The chain's CDR3 is CSANNRGRETQYF. CDR3 bases: TGCAGTGCTAATAACAGGGGGCGAGAGACCCAGTACTTC. The chain recombines TRBV20-1 with TRBJ2-5; 9 nucleotides line up with TRBD1. The CDR3 is 13 residues long. V shed 4 bases, J shed 4 bases, and the junction held 4 bases outside the gene matches. Germline V lookup: CDR1 DFQATT, CDR2 SNEGSKA (reference sequence).